Below, one T cell receptor (beta chain) is given with its context. No antigen is known for it. These data are taken from a study of shared clonotypes between healthy human individuals. Points from the study as a whole: Memory subsets generally showed lower estimated richness than naive subsets.

Germline V gene data show CDR1 as SGDLS and CDR2 as YYNGEE. Between the trimmed V and J ends, which lost 0 bases and 7 bases, there was a span of 13 bases. The CDR3 runs to 14 residues. Naive CD8 cells, CD45RO-negative and positively selected for CCR7, excluded terminally differentiated effector memory CD45RA+ cells. At the deep level, the assay was run. This table comes from immunoSEQ multiplex PCR, and its TCRdb copy is limited to in-frame clones, with some not included. The repertoire holds around 1.9 million clones, with around 93% as singletons. The chain couples TRBV9 to TRBJ1-2; D remains ambiguous. The receptor's source is a man aged 18 to 29 in good health. Some clones in this sample may be carry-over from other donors' samples. The sample consisted of naive CD8+ T cells from PBMCs. The DNA of the CDR3 is TGTGCCAGCAGCGTAGCTTCTGGAGCTGGTGGCTACACCTTC. Protein sequence: CASSVASGAGGYTF.